The T cell receptor beta chain under discussion was sequenced for a study of blood T cell repertoires in COVID-19. About the research overall: Researchers got acute and convalescent COVID-19 samples from the United States, Italy and Spain. Sample material is recorded as cDNA or gDNA derived from T cells, B-cell-depleted T cells, or PBMCs.

Original processing methods: Estimated nucleated cell counts came from reference gene primer amplification. Data came from immunoSEQ multiplex PCR; TCRdb stores just in-frame clones and leaves some out. V and J calls and clone size are copied from that table; D and trimming were computed from the DNA. The table lists about 210,000 clones, approximately 89% of them singletons, with 4.5% to 5.5% in the top ten. CDR3 size: 17 residues. This chain links TRBV21-1 with TRBJ2-5; the table gives TRBD2 as D, unverified against the DNA. TRBV21-1 is classified as a pseudogene. Source material: peripheral blood. This receptor was taken from a woman between 35 and 50 years old with acute or convalescent COVID-19. For the CDR3, the DNA is TGTGCCAGCAGACAAGCGGACGGGGAGGGAGTAGAAGAGACCCAGTACTTC. It codes for CASRQADGEGVEETQYF.